A single sample is the source of the 9 T cell receptor beta chains below, sequenced in a study of cytomegalovirus exposure and HLA in healthy donors. 13 Jbeta primers and 60 Vbeta primers were used for the PCR. The assay was immunoSEQ multiplex PCR, and TCRdb's table has in-frame clones only and misses some. The top ten clones hold around 4.9% of a sample with approximately 150,000 clones, less than 85% of them seen once. Sample: PBMCs. These TCRs come from a man in his late teens or twenties in good health and CMV-seronegative.

This sequence joins TRBV28 and TRBJ1-5; D is perhaps TRBD1 (5 bases). Germline lookup yields CDR1 MDHEN and CDR2 SYDVKM. This CDR3 is built from 13 residues. V was shortened by 7 bases and J by 1 base, with 8 bases between the two germline ends. The CDR3 region is CASKEGSNQPQHF. The CDR3 region has the DNA TGTGCCAGCAAGGAGGGGAGCAATCAGCCCCAGCATTTT.

This clone has more than one count but fewer than ten. The chain carries TRBV5-4 and TRBJ1-4; the match to TRBD1 covers 8 bases. Germline loops: CDR1 SGHNT, CDR2 YYREEE (reference sequence). Trimming at V came to 4 bases and at J to 7 bases, leaving 12 bases not matched to a gene. CDR3 length: 16 amino acids. The CDR3 DNA is TGTGCCAGCAGCCAAGGCTCAGGGGGCTCGATTGAAAAACTGTTTTTT. This encodes CASSQGSGGSIEKLFF.

This chain uses TRBV5-6 with TRBJ1-3, with D tentatively TRBD1 (5 bases). The germline gives CDR1 SGHDT, CDR2 YYEEEE. Trimming pared 4 bases from V and 4 bases from J, leaving 9 bases between. This CDR3 is built from 13 residues. CDR3 sequence: CASSVGPGNTIYF. Here the CDR3 DNA reads TGTGCCAGCAGCGTGGGGCCGGGAAACACCATATATTTT. Based on the CDR3 plus reference TRBV5-6 and TRBJ1-3, the full variable domain is DAGVTQSPTHLIKTRGQQVTLRCSPKSGHDTVSWYQQALGQGPQFIFQYYEEEERQRGNFPDRFSGHQFPNYSSELNVNALLLGDSALYLCASSVGPGNTIYFGEGSWLTVV.

This clone came up once. CDR3 region: CASSIRLAGYAGELFF. DNA of the CDR3: TGTGCCAGTAGTATAAGACTAGCGGGGTACGCCGGGGAGCTGTTTTTT. This sequence joins TRBV19 and TRBJ2-2; 11 positions agree with TRBD2. CDR1 LNHDA and CDR2 SQIVND come from the germline V gene (reference sequence). The CDR3 covers 16 residues. J was trimmed by 6 bases and V by 2 bases; bases with no gene match: 5.

The chain recombines TRBV27 with TRBJ1-1; D uncertain. The germline gives CDR1 MNHEY, CDR2 SMNVEV (reference sequence). CDR3 length: 13 amino acids. V was trimmed by 5 bases and J by 1 base, leaving 8 bases between them. CDR3 residues: CASSSPGNTEAFF. For the CDR3, the DNA is TGTGCCAGCAGTAGCCCGGGGAACACTGAAGCTTTCTTT.

The CDR3 DNA sequence: TGTGCCAGCAGCCCAAATAGACAGGGACACACCTTC. This encodes CASSPNRQGHTF. The chain couples TRBV7-2 to TRBJ1-2, with TRBD1 matching 7 bases. This CDR3 spans 12 amino acids. V gave up 5 bases and J gave up 12 bases; unmatched junction bases: 9. The germline gives CDR1 SGHTA, CDR2 FQGNSA.

V gene TRBV19 combines with J gene TRBJ2-2; unclear D gene. The CDR3 is 16 amino acids. Germline CDR1 reads LNHDA; CDR2 reads SQIVND (reference sequence). V was trimmed by 5 bases and J by 6 bases, leaving 19 bases between them. CDR3 loop: CASSPLTGVWSGELFF. The CDR3 DNA reads TGTGCCAGTAGTCCTCTGACTGGCGTGTGGTCCGGGGAGCTGTTTTTT.

The V and J genes are TRBV7-8 and TRBJ1-2; D perhaps matches TRBD1 (6 bases). The CDR3 sequence is 14 residues long. V gave up 5 bases and J gave up 3 bases, with 13 bases separating them. CDR1 SGHVS and CDR2 FQNEAQ come from the germline V gene. The CDR3 region is CASSAGGADYGYTF. As DNA, the CDR3 is TGTGCCAGCAGCGCCGGGGGGGCGGACTATGGCTACACCTTC.

This chain joins TRBV7-2 and TRBJ2-1, with 9 bases aligning to TRBD1. This CDR3 is built from 12 residues. Germline trimming cut 2 bases from V and 15 bases from J; bases unmatched to any gene: 5. From germline, CDR1 is SGHTA and CDR2 FQGNSA. This chain's CDR3 is CASSLTGQGPFF. The CDR3 bases are TGTGCCAGCAGCTTAACGGGACAGGGCCCGTTCTTC.